This TCR beta chain was recorded in a study of regulatory T cells in long-lasting Graves disease. Background on the study: Graves' patients who were just diagnosed had used antithyroid drugs for under 3 months.

This clonotype has more than one count but fewer than ten. V shed 4 bases and J 3 bases; nucleotides not matched to a gene: 5. Germline V gives CDR1 LGHDT, CDR2 YNNKEL (reference sequence). CDR3 length: 14 residues. Stated time point: newly diagnosed GD, antithyroid drugs for less than 3 months. Construction of the TCR library relied on RNA isolated from PBMCs. Arm-PCR of CDR3 regions and iRepertoire HTBI primers were used to build TCR beta libraries. TCRdb processed the multiplex PCR reads anew with MiXCR; each CDR3 protein has one entry. In the table there are 550,000 to 650,000 distinct CDR3 sequences, about 16% of which are singletons. These data also formed part of another study, on T cells in Graves' hyperthyroidism and ophthalmopathy.

The rearrangement uses TRBV3-1 and TRBJ2-7, with 8 bases aligning to TRBD2. The sequence was collected from a man aged 18 to 29 with Graves disease. The material was peripheral blood mononuclear cells (PBMCs), obtained at new diagnosis, from a patient treated with antithyroid drugs. Written as DNA, the CDR3 is TGTGCCAGCAGCCCGGGACTAGGGTTCTACGAGCAGTACTTC. This encodes CASSPGLGFYEQYF.